This T cell receptor beta chain was observed in a study of control samples from healthy donors and cancer patients. Profiled with immunoSEQ multiplex PCR; TCRdb holds only in-frame clones, not every one. The table includes about 180,000 clones, roughly nine tenths detected once. The CDR3 length is 16 residues. V was cut by 7 bases and J by 0 bases, with 19 bases left in between. Germline assignment: CDR1 MDHEN and CDR2 SYDVKM. The sample was blood. The source of this sequence is a man in his thirties or forties in good health. V gene TRBV28 combines with J gene TRBJ2-7; D might be TRBD2 (6 bases). CDR3 sequence: CASIAIRGLSSYEQYF. In DNA, the CDR3 is TGTGCCAGCATCGCCATCCGGGGACTGAGCTCCTACGAGCAGTACTTC. The full variable domain, in which reference TRBV28 and TRBJ2-7 provide the parts outside the CDR3, is DVKVTQSSRYLVKRTGEKVFLECVQDMDHENMFWYRQDPGLGLRLIYFSYDVKMKEKGDIPEGYSVSREKKERFSLILESASTNQTSMYLCASIAIRGLSSYEQYFGPGTRLTVT.